These T cell receptor beta chains were read from a single sample in a study of OX40 agonist ivuxolimab in advanced cancers. Assay used: immunoSEQ multiplex PCR; TCRdb lists only in-frame clones, some missing. Of over 45,000 clones in the sample, roughly 83% are singletons; the top ten hold approximately 1%. This material consisted of CD4+ or CD8+ T cells sorted from blood, taken in a trial of the OX40 agonist ivuxolimab. All receptors come from an adult with an advanced solid tumor such as melanoma, head and neck, liver or kidney cancer. The CDR3 runs from the conserved cysteine through the conserved F or W. A D gene is named only where the DNA matches it firmly. Not all rows give a size; the values are once, few, many and, for expanded clones, a class.

>-|TRBV11-2|TRBJ2-1|-
CASSLVLRRGSYNEQFF
TGTGCCAGCAGCTTAGTATTACGCCGGGGCTCCTACAATGAGCAGTTCTTC
>-|TRBV5-1|TRBJ2-6|TRBD1
CASSFIATGDSSGANVLTF
TGCGCCAGCAGCTTTATAGCGACAGGGGATAGCTCTGGGGCCAACGTCCTGACTTTC
>few|TRBV6-1|TRBJ2-5|TRBD1
CASIRDRVGETQYF
TGTGCCAGCATCCGGGACAGGGTAGGAGAGACCCAGTACTTC
>-|TRBV6-6|TRBJ1-2|-
CASSYSERAPTKGYTF
TGTGCCAGCAGTTACTCGGAAAGGGCCCCTACCAAAGGCTACACCTTC
>-|TRBV27|TRBJ1-6|TRBD1
CARQGITGRRNSPLHF
TGTGCCAGACAGGGGATTACAGGGAGACGAAATTCACCCCTCCACTTT
>-|TRBV2|TRBJ2-2|-
CASSETVANTGELFF
TGTGCCAGCAGTGAAACAGTCGCGAACACCGGGGAGCTGTTTTTT
>few|TRBV27|TRBJ2-2|-
CASKSGAYTGELFF
TGTGCCTCCAAGTCGGGAGCCTACACCGGGGAGCTGTTTTTT
>-|TRBV9|TRBJ1-3|TRBD1
CASSSGTGGSGNTIYF
TGTGCCAGCAGCTCCGGGACAGGCGGCTCTGGAAACACCATATATTTT
>-|TRBV6-6|TRBJ1-2|-
CASNPTAGYGYTF
TGTGCCAGCAATCCAACTGCTGGCTATGGCTACACCTTC
>-|TRBV5-6|TRBJ1-6|-
CASSPRTASSSYNSPLHF
TGTGCCAGCAGCCCCCGGACGGCTTCGAGCTCCTATAATTCACCCCTCCACTTT
>few|TRBV6-6|TRBJ1-5|TRBD1
CASSLGDRESQPQHF
TGTGCCAGCAGTTTAGGGGACAGGGAAAGTCAGCCCCAGCATTTT
>-|TRBV11-2|TRBJ2-2|-
CASSPGLANTGELFF
TGTGCCAGCAGCCCGGGACTCGCGAACACCGGGGAGCTGTTTTTT
>-|TRBV27|TRBJ1-5|-
CASSSERSNQPQHF
TGTGCCAGCAGTTCGGAGCGAAGCAATCAGCCCCAGCATTTT
>-|TRBV10-3|TRBJ2-7|-
CAISERTVSYEQYF
TGTGCCATCAGTGAGCGCACTGTTTCCTACGAGCAGTACTTC
>-|TRBV5-8|TRBJ2-1|-
CASSLTGGAYNEQFF
TGTGCCAGCAGTCTAACAGGGGGGGCCTACAATGAGCAGTTCTTC
>-|TRBV5-8|TRBJ2-7|TRBD1
CASRTTGASSYEQYF
TGTGCCAGCAGAACGACAGGGGCGAGCTCCTACGAGCAGTACTTC
>-|TRBV5-1|TRBJ2-7|-
CASSLDAGSEQYF
TGCGCCAGCAGCTTAGACGCTGGCTCCGAGCAGTACTTC
>-|TRBV15|TRBJ1-3|-
CATSREKGRGNTIYF
TGTGCCACCAGCAGAGAGAAGGGGCGCGGAAACACCATATATTTT
>-|TRBV27|TRBJ2-7|-
CASSITSGTGRYEQYF
TGTGCCAGCAGTATAACCTCCGGGACTGGGCGGTACGAGCAGTACTTC
>-|TRBV30|TRBJ2-1|TRBD2
CAWLPRTSGGADEQFF
TGTGCCTGGCTCCCTAGGACTAGCGGGGGGGCCGATGAGCAGTTCTTC
>-|TRBV28|TRBJ1-2|-
CASSQPGVGIYGYTF
TGTGCCAGCAGTCAACCCGGGGTTGGAATCTATGGCTACACCTTC
>-|TRBV10-3|TRBJ1-2|-
CAISHQTASNYGYTF
TGTGCCATCAGTCACCAGACAGCATCTAACTATGGCTACACCTTC
>-|TRBV18|TRBJ2-2|TRBD1
CASSPGQGKIGELFF
TGTGCCAGCTCACCAGGACAGGGAAAAATCGGGGAGCTGTTTTTT
>-|TRBV19|TRBJ1-5|-
CASSISSSQPQHF
TGTGCCAGTAGTATTTCTTCTAGTCAGCCCCAGCATTTT
>-|TRBV18|TRBJ1-4|-
CASSPATGRNEKLFF
TGTGCCAGCTCACCGGCGACAGGTCGTAATGAAAAACTGTTTTTT
>few|TRBV11-2|TRBJ2-3|-
CASSPGADTQYF
TGTGCCAGCTCACCCGGTGCAGATACGCAGTATTTT
>-|TRBV10-3|TRBJ1-5|-
CATARGGQPQHF
TGTGCCACGGCCAGGGGTGGGCAGCCCCAGCATTTT
>-|TRBV30|TRBJ1-3|-
CAWRTPGNTIYF
TGTGCCTGGAGGACCCCTGGTAACACCATATATTTT
>-|TRBV11-3|TRBJ1-2|-
CASSLAFMRGYTF
TGTGCCAGCAGCTTAGCATTTATGCGTGGCTACACCTTC
>-|TRBV6-1|TRBJ1-2|TRBD1
CASRAGQGYGYTF
TGTGCCAGCAGAGCGGGACAGGGCTATGGCTACACCTTC
>-|TRBV30|TRBJ2-7|-
CAWSNDRFSSYEQYF
TGTGCCTGGAGCAACGACAGGTTCAGCTCCTACGAGCAGTACTTC
>few|TRBV19|TRBJ1-4|-
CASKGEGLANEKLFF
TGTGCCAGTAAAGGGGAGGGATTAGCTAATGAAAAACTGTTTTTT
>-|TRBV7-9|TRBJ2-7|-
CASSFARGSYEQYF
TGTGCCAGCAGCTTCGCCAGGGGCTCCTACGAGCAGTACTTC
>-|TRBV5-5|TRBJ2-2|TRBD1
CASSLGGTGGTGELFF
TGTGCCAGCAGCTTAGGCGGGACAGGGGGCACCGGGGAGCTGTTTTTT
>-|TRBV19|TRBJ2-3|-
CASSMSRATSTDTQYF
TGTGCCAGTAGTATGTCGAGGGCCACGAGCACAGATACGCAGTATTTT
>-|TRBV6-1|TRBJ2-7|TRBD1
CAAGGSFPYEQYF
TGTGCCGCAGGGGGCAGTTTTCCTTACGAGCAGTACTTC
>-|TRBV9|TRBJ1-1|-
CASSVEDNSPAFF
TGTGCCAGCAGCGTAGAAGATAACTCCCCCGCTTTCTTT
>few|TRBV29-1|TRBJ1-2|-
CSVGDGSSGYTF
TGCAGCGTGGGGGACGGGAGCTCTGGCTACACCTTC
>-|TRBV7-9|TRBJ2-7|-
CASSLEESEQYF
TGTGCCAGCAGCTTAGAAGAATCCGAGCAGTACTTC
>-|TRBV11-3|TRBJ1-5|-
CASSLTGGSNQPQHF
TGTGCCAGCAGCTTAACAGGTGGTAGCAATCAGCCCCAGCATTTT
>-|TRBV28|TRBJ1-6|-
CASAQTGYNSPLHF
TGTGCCAGCGCCCAAACTGGGTATAATTCACCCCTCCACTTT
>-|TRBV7-2|TRBJ2-3|TRBD2
CATLSGNTDTQYF
TGTGCCACCCTTAGCGGGAACACAGATACGCAGTATTTT
>once|TRBV19|TRBJ2-4|-
CASSVGRLRDIQYF
TGTGCCAGTAGTGTGGGCCGCCTACGAGACATTCAGTACTTC
>-|TRBV6-5|TRBJ2-7|TRBD2
CASSYHPSGRGYEQYF
TGTGCCAGCAGTTACCACCCTAGCGGTCGGGGCTACGAGCAGTACTTC
>-|TRBV29-1|TRBJ1-3|-
CSVEIQGNTIYF
TGCAGCGTAGAAATACAGGGAAACACCATATATTTT
>-|TRBV11-2|TRBJ1-4|-
CASSQVGATNEKLFF
TGTGCCAGCAGCCAAGTGGGGGCAACTAATGAAAAACTGTTTTTT
>-|TRBV27|TRBJ2-7|TRBD1
CASSLRRDRGYEQYF
TGTGCCAGCAGTTTAAGGAGGGACAGGGGTTACGAGCAGTACTTC
>-|TRBV28|TRBJ2-7|-
CASNSGTAGYEQYF
TGTGCCAGCAATTCGGGGACAGCGGGCTACGAGCAGTACTTC
>-|TRBV5-1|TRBJ2-1|TRBD1
CASSLAQQGVEQFF
TGCGCCAGCAGCTTGGCCCAACAGGGGGTTGAGCAGTTCTTC
>-|TRBV11-3|TRBJ1-2|-
CASSQNGYGYTF
TGTGCCAGCAGCCAAAATGGTTATGGCTACACCTTC
>-|TRBV10-3|TRBJ2-7|-
CAISEPPAYEQYF
TGTGCCATCAGTGAGCCTCCAGCCTACGAGCAGTACTTC